This TCR beta chain emerged from a study of T cell responses to AZD1222 COVID-19 vaccine. Turning to the study itself: Second doses that came at about 4 or about 12 weeks were put together.

Some clones are missing from TCRdb's copy, which holds only in-frame ones; the method was immunoSEQ multiplex PCR. The table lists 100,000 to 150,000 clones, 90% of them singletons. The specimen was peripheral blood, collected on day 0 of AZD1222 vaccination. The source of this sequence is an adult in good health.

The CDR3 spells CASSLGGDHGYTF. In DNA form, the CDR3 reads TGTGCCAGCAGCTTAGGAGGGGACCATGGCTACACCTTC. This chain links TRBV11-3 with TRBJ1-2, with D perhaps TRBD1 (5 bases). The CDR3 spans 13 residues. The V and J ends lost 1 base and 6 bases respectively, with 9 bases between them. Germline CDR1 SGHNT, CDR2 YENEEA.